The clone carrying this TCR beta chain was counted a few times. From germline, CDR1 is KGHDR and CDR2 SFDVKD. V was cut by 3 bases and J by 2 bases, with 11 bases left in between. This CDR3 contains 15 residues. One entry per CDR3 protein, called by TCRdb with MiXCR from the RT-PCR reads. The profile shows about 680,000 distinct CDR3 sequences, around 14% of them singletons. This sequence originates from a female donor in good health, serving as a healthy control. The chain joins TRBV24-1 to TRBJ2-3; tentatively, D is TRBD2 (6 bases). What was sequenced was memory CD4+ T cells from blood. The CDR3 sequence: CATSDAGPYTDTQYF. The CDR3 DNA follows: TGTGCCACCAGTGATGCGGGGCCCTACACAGATACGCAGTATTTT.